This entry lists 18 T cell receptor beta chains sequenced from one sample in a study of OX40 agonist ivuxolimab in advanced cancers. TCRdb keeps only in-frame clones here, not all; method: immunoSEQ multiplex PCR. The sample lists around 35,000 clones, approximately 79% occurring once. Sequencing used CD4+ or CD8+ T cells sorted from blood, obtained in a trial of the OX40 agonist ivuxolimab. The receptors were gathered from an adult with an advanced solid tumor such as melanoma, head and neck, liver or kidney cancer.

CDR3: CASSLVMKEQYF. In nucleotides, the CDR3 is TGTGCCAGCAGCTTAGTCATGAAGGAGCAGTACTTC. V gene TRBV5-6 combines with J gene TRBJ2-7; unclear D gene. The germline V gene has CDR1 SGHDT and CDR2 YYEEEE. V lost 2 bases, J lost 7 bases, and 10 bases lay in between. The CDR3 loop spans 12 amino acids.

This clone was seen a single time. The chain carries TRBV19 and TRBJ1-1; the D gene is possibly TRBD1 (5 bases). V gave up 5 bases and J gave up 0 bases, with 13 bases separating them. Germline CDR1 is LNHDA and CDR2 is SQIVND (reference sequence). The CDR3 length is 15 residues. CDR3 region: CASSPPGRMNTEAFF. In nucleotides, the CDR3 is TGTGCCAGTAGTCCTCCGGGACGGATGAACACTGAAGCTTTCTTT.

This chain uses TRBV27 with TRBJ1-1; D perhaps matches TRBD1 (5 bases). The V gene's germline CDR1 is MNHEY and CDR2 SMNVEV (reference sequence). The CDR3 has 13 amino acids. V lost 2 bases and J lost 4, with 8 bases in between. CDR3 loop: CASSLGGSTEAFF. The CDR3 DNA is TGTGCCAGCAGTTTAGGGGGGAGCACTGAAGCTTTCTTT.

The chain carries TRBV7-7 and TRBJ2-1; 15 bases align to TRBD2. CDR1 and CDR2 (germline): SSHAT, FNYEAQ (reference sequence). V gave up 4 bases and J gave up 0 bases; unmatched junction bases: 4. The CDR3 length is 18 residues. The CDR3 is CASSSRTSGGASYNEQFF. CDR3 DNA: TGTGCCAGCAGCTCGCGGACTAGCGGGGGGGCCTCCTACAATGAGCAGTTCTTC. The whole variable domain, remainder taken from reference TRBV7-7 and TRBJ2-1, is GAGVSQSPRYKVTKRGQDVTLRCDPISSHATLYWYQQALGQGPEFLTYFNYEAQPDKSGLPSDRFSAERPEGSISTLTIQRTEQRDSAMYRCASSSRTSGGASYNEQFFGPGTRLTVL.

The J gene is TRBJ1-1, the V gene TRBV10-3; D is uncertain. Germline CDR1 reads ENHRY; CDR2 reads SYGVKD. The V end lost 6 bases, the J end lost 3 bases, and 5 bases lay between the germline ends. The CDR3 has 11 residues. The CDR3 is CAISADTEAFF. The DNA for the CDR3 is TGTGCCATCAGCGCCGACACTGAAGCTTTCTTT.

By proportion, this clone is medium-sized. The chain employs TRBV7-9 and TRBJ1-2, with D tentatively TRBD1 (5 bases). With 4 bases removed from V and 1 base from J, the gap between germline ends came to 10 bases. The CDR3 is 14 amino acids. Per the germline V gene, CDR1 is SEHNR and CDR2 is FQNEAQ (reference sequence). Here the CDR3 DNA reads TGTGCCAGCAGCTACCATCAGGGTAACTATGGCTACACCTTC. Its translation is CASSYHQGNYGYTF.

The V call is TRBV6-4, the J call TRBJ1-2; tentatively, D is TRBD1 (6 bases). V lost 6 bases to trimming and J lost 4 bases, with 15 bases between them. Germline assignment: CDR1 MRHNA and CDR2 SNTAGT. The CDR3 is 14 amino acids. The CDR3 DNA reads TGTGCCAGCAGCAACAAAGGACAGCTCTATGGCTACACCTTC. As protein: CASSNKGQLYGYTF.

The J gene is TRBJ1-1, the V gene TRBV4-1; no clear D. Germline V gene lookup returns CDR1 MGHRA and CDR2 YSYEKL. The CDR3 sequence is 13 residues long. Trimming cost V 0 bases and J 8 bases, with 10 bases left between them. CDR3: CASSQDRAWEAFF. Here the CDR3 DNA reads TGCGCCAGCAGCCAAGATAGGGCCTGGGAAGCTTTCTTT.

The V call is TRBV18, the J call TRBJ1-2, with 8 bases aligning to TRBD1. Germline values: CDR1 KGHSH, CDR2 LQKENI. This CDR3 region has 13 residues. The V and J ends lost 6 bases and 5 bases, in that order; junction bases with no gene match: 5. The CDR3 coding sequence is TGTGCCAGCTCGGACAGGGATAAGTATGGCTACACCTTC. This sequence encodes CASSDRDKYGYTF.

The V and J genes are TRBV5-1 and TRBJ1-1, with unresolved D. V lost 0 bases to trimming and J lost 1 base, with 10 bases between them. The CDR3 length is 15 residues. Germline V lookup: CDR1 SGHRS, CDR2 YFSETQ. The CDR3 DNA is TGCGCCAGCAGCTTGGAAAGTGCGGGGAACACTGAAGCTTTCTTT. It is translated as CASSLESAGNTEAFF.

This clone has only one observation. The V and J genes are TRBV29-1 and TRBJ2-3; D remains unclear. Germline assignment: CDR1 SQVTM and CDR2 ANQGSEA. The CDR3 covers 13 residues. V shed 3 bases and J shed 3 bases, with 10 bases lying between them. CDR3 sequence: CSVESPTTDTQYF. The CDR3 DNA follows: TGCAGCGTTGAGTCCCCGACTACAGATACGCAGTATTTT.

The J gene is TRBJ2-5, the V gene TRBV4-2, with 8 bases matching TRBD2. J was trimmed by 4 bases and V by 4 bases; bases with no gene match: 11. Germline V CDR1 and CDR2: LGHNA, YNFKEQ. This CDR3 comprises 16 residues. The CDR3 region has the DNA TGTGCCAGCAGCCCCTTCCCGGGGGGGGTAGGAGAGACCCAGTACTTC. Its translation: CASSPFPGGVGETQYF.

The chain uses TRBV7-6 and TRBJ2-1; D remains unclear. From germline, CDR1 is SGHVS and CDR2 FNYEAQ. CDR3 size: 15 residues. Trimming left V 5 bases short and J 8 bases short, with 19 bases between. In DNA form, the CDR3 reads TGTGCCAGCAGCCATACTACAGCGCGGTACGATGAGCAGTTCTTC. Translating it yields CASSHTTARYDEQFF.

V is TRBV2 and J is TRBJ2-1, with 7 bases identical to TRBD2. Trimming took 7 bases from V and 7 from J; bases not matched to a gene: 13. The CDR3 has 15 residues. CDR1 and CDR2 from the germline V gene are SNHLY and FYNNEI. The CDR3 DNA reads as TGTGCCAGCACTAGCGCAGGGAGGGACTCGAATGAGCAGTTCTTC. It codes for CASTSAGRDSNEQFF.

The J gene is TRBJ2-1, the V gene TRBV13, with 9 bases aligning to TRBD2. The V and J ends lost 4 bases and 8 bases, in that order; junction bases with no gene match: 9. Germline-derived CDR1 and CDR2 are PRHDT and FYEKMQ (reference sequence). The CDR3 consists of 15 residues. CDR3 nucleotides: TGTGCCAGCAGCTCCGGCGGGGGGGGCTTCTATGAGCAGTTCTTC. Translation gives CASSSGGGGFYEQFF. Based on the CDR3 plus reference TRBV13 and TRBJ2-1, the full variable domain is AAGVIQSPRHLIKEKRETATLKCYPIPRHDTVYWYQQGPGQDPQFLISFYEKMQSDKGSIPDRFSAQQFSDYHSELNMSSLELGDSALYFCASSSGGGGFYEQFFGPGTRLTVL.

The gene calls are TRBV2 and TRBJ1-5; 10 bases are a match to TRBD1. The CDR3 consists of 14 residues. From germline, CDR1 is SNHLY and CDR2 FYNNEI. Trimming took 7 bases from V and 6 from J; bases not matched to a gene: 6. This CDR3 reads CASTGQGRRQPQHF. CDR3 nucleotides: TGTGCCAGCACGGGACAGGGGAGGCGTCAGCCCCAGCATTTT.

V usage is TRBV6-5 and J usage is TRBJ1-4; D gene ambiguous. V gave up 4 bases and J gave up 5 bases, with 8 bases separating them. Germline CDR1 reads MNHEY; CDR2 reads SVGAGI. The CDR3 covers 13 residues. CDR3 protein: CASSSYLNEKLFF. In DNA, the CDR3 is TGTGCCAGCAGTTCGTACCTGAATGAAAAACTGTTTTTT.

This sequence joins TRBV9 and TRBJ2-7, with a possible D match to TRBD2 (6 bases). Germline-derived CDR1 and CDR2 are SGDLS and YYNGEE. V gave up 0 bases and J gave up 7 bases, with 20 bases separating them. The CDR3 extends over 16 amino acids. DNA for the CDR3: TGTGCCAGCAGCGTAGGATTGTGGACTACCGGTGGGGAGCAGTACTTC. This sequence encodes CASSVGLWTTGGEQYF.